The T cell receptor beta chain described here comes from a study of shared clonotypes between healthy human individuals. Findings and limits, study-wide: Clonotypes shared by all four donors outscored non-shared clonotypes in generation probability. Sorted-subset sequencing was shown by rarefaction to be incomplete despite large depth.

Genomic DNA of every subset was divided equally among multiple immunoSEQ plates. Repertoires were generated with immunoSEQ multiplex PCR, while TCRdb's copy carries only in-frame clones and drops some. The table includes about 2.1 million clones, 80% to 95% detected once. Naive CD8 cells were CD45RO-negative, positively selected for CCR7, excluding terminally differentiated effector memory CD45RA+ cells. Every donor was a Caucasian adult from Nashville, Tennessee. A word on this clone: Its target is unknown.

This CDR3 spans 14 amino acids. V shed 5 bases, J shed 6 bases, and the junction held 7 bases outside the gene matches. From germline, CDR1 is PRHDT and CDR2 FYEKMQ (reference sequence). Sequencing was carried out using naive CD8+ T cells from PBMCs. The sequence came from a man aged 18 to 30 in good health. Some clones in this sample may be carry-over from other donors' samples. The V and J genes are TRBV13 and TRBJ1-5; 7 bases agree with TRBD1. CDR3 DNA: TGTGCCAGCAGCGCGGGACAGCCGGGTCAGCCCCAGCATTTT. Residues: CASSAGQPGQPQHF.